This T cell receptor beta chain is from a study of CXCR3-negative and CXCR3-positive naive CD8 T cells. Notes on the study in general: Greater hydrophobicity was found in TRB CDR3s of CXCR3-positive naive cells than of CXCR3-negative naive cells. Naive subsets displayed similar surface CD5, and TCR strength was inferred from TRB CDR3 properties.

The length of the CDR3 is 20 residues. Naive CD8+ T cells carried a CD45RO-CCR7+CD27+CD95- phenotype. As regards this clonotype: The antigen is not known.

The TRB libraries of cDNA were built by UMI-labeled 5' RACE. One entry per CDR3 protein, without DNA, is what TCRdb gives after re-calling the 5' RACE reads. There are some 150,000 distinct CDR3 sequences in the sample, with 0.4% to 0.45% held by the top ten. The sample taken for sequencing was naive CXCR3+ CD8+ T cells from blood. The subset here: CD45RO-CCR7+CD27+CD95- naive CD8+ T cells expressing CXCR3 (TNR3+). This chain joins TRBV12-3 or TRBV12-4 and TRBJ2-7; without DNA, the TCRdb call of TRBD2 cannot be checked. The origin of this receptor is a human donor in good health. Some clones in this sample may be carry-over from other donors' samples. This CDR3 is CASSLGKATELAGFSYEQYF.